These 17 T cell receptor beta chains came from one sample sequenced in a study of early stage breast cancer tumors. The method was immunoSEQ multiplex PCR; TCRdb's version includes in-frame clones alone and lacks a portion of them. The table includes 10,000 or so clones, about two thirds detected once. The sequencing sample was made of normal breast tissue next to the tumor. The receptors shown here come from a person aged 55 to 75 with breast cancer.

The chain joins TRBV11-2 to TRBJ1-4, with 7 nucleotides matching TRBD1. Germline CDR1 and CDR2: SGHAT and FQNNGV. The CDR3 runs 14 residues. The V gene end was trimmed by 2 bases and the J gene end by 6 bases; junction bases not matched to a gene: 3. CDR3 loop: CASSLPGGHEKLFF. The CDR3 bases are TGTGCCAGCAGCTTACCAGGGGGACATGAAAAACTGTTTTTT.

The genes are TRBV10-3 and TRBJ1-2; 10 bases are shared with TRBD1. The V and J ends lost 4 bases and 6 bases, in that order; junction bases with no gene match: 11. Germline V lookup: CDR1 ENHRY, CDR2 SYGVKD. The CDR3 runs 16 residues. The CDR3 coding sequence is TGTGCCATCAGTGGGGGACAGGGGAGAAGGGGTGATGGCTACACCTTC. It specifies CAISGGQGRRGDGYTF.

This chain connects TRBV29-1 to TRBJ2-5; 8 bases align to TRBD1. The germline V gene has CDR1 SQVTM and CDR2 ANQGSEA. This CDR3 has 14 residues. Trimming cost V 6 bases and J 5 bases; bases outside gene matches: 11. CDR3 in DNA: TGCAGCGTGGAGCCCCCAGGGGGCCGGGAGACCCAGTACTTC. Translated, it gives CSVEPPGGRETQYF.

The rearrangement links TRBV11-2 to TRBJ2-2; 8 bases are shared with TRBD2. This CDR3 is built from 17 residues. V was pared by 3 bases and J by 4 bases, with 10 bases of the junction left unmatched. Germline V gene sequence: CDR1 SGHAT, CDR2 FQNNGV. CDR3 coding DNA: TGTGCCAGCAGCTTTTTGGGAGCGGGAGAGGGCACCGGGGAGCTGTTTTTT. Its protein product is CASSFLGAGEGTGELFF.

This clone came up a few times. The V and J genes are TRBV5-1 and TRBJ2-7; the match to TRBD1 covers 9 bases. The V gene's germline CDR1 is SGHRS and CDR2 YFSETQ. Germline trimming cut 2 bases from V and 3 bases from J; bases unmatched to any gene: 3. This CDR3 has 14 residues. CDR3 sequence (DNA): TGCGCCAGCAGCTTCCGGGACAGGGACTACGAGCAGTACTTC. It encodes CASSFRDRDYEQYF. The whole variable domain, remainder taken from reference TRBV5-1 and TRBJ2-7, is KAGVTQTPRYLIKTRGQQVTLSCSPISGHRSVSWYQQTPGQGLQFLFEYFSETQRNKGNFPGRFSGRQFSNSRSEMNVSTLELGDSALYLCASSFRDRDYEQYFGPGTRLTVT.

This chain joins TRBV7-8 and TRBJ2-6; tentative D call: TRBD2 (6 bases). Trimming took 5 bases from V and 4 from J, leaving 12 bases between them. In germline, CDR1 is SGHVS, CDR2 FQNEAQ. This CDR3 has 15 amino acids. The CDR3 region has the DNA TGTGCCAGCAGCGGGTGGGGAGGCGGGGCCAACGTCCTGACTTTC. Its translation is CASSGWGGGANVLTF. The full variable domain, its missing parts supplied by reference TRBV7-8 and TRBJ2-6, is GAGVSQSPRYKVAKRGQDVALRCDPISGHVSLFWYQQALGQGPEFLTYFQNEAQLDKSGLPSDRFFAERPEGSVSTLKIQRTQQEDSAVYLCASSGWGGGANVLTFGAGSRLTVL.

V and J are TRBV5-8 and TRBJ2-4; 8 bases line up with TRBD1. The CDR3 runs to 12 residues. CDR1 and CDR2 (germline): SGHTS, YDEGEE. Germline trimming cut 4 bases from V and 15 bases from J; bases unmatched to any gene: 9. The CDR3 nucleotides are TGTGCCAGCAGCCTCTCGACAGGGGAGTGGTACTTC. It encodes CASSLSTGEWYF.

The count of this clone is one. J is TRBJ2-3 and V is TRBV27; TRBD1 might be the D (6 bases). This CDR3 is built from 17 residues. Trimming removed 6 bases from V and 1 base from J, with 20 bases in between. Germline values: CDR1 MNHEY, CDR2 SMNVEV (reference sequence). The CDR3 DNA is TGTGCCAGCAGGGGAAGTTGGGGGAACAGGGGCACAGATACGCAGTATTTT. Translation: CASRGSWGNRGTDTQYF.

The genes are TRBV19 and TRBJ2-3; 13 bases map to TRBD2. Germline CDR1 LNHDA, CDR2 SQIVND (reference sequence). The CDR3 is made up of 17 amino acids. With 3 bases clipped from V and 2 bases from J, the junction kept 5 bases outside the gene matches. The CDR3: CASSISGTSGTTDTQYF. The CDR3 DNA reads as TGTGCCAGTAGTATCTCTGGGACTAGCGGGACCACAGATACGCAGTATTTT.

The chain's CDR3 is CASSPERDPRDTQYF. For the CDR3, the DNA is TGTGCCAGCAGCCCGGAAAGAGACCCGAGGGATACGCAGTATTTT. V and J are TRBV7-8 and TRBJ2-3; the D is unclear. Trimming stripped 5 bases from V and 6 bases from J, with 18 bases between. Germline loops: CDR1 SGHVS, CDR2 FQNEAQ. There are 15 residues in the CDR3.

The gene calls are TRBV30 and TRBJ1-4; TRBD1 aligns across 7 bases. CDR1 and CDR2 from the germline V gene are GTSNPN and SVGIG (reference sequence). The CDR3 is 17 amino acids. V shed 2 bases and J 4 bases; nucleotides not matched to a gene: 13. The CDR3, as DNA: TGTGCCTGGAGTCGGATTTCGGTTACAGGGGATAATGAAAAACTGTTTTTT. It yields the protein CAWSRISVTGDNEKLFF.

This clone was seen a handful of times. This chain connects TRBV7-9 to TRBJ1-5; D gene unclear. This CDR3 spans 14 amino acids. Trimming stripped 3 bases from V and 5 bases from J, with 11 bases between. Germline V gene lookup returns CDR1 SEHNR and CDR2 FQNEAQ (reference sequence). The CDR3 DNA follows: TGTGCCAGCAGCTTTGGTACACCCCATCAGCCCCAGCATTTT. It yields the protein CASSFGTPHQPQHF.

The count of this clone is one. This sequence joins TRBV14 and TRBJ2-5; D might be TRBD2 (5 bases). V was pared by 0 bases and J by 5 bases, with 7 bases between. This CDR3 region has 13 residues. Looked up from germline, CDR1 is SGHDN and CDR2 is FVKESK. CDR3 nucleotides: TGTGCCAGCAGCCAAGAATGGGAGGAGACCCAGTACTTC. This translates into CASSQEWEETQYF.

The V and J genes are TRBV12-5 and TRBJ1-2; D is perhaps TRBD1 (5 bases). CDR3 length: 13 amino acids. Trimming took off 6 bases at V and 2 bases at J, with 10 bases between the two ends. In germline, CDR1 is LGHNT, CDR2 FRNRAP. CDR3 region: CASGRATNYGYTF. The CDR3 DNA reads as TGTGCTAGTGGCAGGGCGACGAACTATGGCTACACCTTC.

This clone was counted a few times. The chain is built from TRBV18 and TRBJ1-1, with 8 bases that match TRBD1. The V gene end was trimmed by 3 bases and the J gene end by 4 bases; junction bases not matched to a gene: 4. The germline gives CDR1 KGHSH, CDR2 LQKENI. The CDR3 totals 14 residues. CDR3 DNA sequence: TGTGCCAGCTCACCCCCAGGACAGGGCACTGAAGCTTTCTTT. Amino acids: CASSPPGQGTEAFF.

This clone was observed a handful of times. This rearrangement joins TRBV5-6 to TRBJ2-7, with D unclear. Germline V CDR1 and CDR2: SGHDT, YYEEEE. The V end was cut by 0 bases, the J end by 4 bases, with 11 bases between. The CDR3 covers 14 residues. The DNA of the CDR3 is TGTGCCAGCAGCTTGGGGGCCCGAATGTACGAGCAGTACTTC. It specifies CASSLGARMYEQYF.

The chain uses TRBV5-1 and TRBJ2-3, with 7 bases aligning to TRBD2. This CDR3 has 15 residues. CDR1 is SGHRS, CDR2 YFSETQ, per germline. Trimming took 0 bases from V and 2 from J; bases not matched to a gene: 3. The CDR3 DNA reads as TGCGCCAGCAGCTTGGGGCTAGCGGACACAGATACGCAGTATTTT. As protein: CASSLGLADTDTQYF. Using reference TRBV5-1 and TRBJ2-3 for the parts outside the CDR3, the full variable domain is KAGVTQTPRYLIKTRGQQVTLSCSPISGHRSVSWYQQTPGQGLQFLFEYFSETQRNKGNFPGRFSGRQFSNSRSEMNVSTLELGDSALYLCASSLGLADTDTQYFGPGTRLTVL.